Each of the 25 T cell receptor beta chains below was sequenced from the same sample in a study of cytomegalovirus exposure and HLA in healthy donors. The PCR made use of 60 Vbeta and 13 Jbeta primers. Clones were read by immunoSEQ multiplex PCR, and TCRdb kept only the in-frame ones, dropping some. The sample has some 150,000 clones; approximately 75% are singletons. Sequencing input: PBMCs. The receptor set was obtained from a man between 25 and 39 years old in good health and CMV-seropositive.

The chain links TRBV2 to TRBJ2-1, with 10 bases lining up with TRBD2. Germline V gene data show CDR1 as SNHLY and CDR2 as FYNNEI. Trimming removed 6 bases from V and 3 bases from J; junction bases left unmatched: 5. This CDR3 has 15 residues. CDR3 DNA sequence: TGTGCCAGCAGGGTAACTAGCGGGGACTACAATGAGCAGTTCTTC. This codes for CASRVTSGDYNEQFF.

V usage is TRBV5-4 and J usage is TRBJ2-3, with 11 positions matching TRBD2. CDR1 SGHNT and CDR2 YYREEE come from the germline V gene (reference sequence). The CDR3 consists of 16 residues. With 1 base clipped from V and 1 base from J, the junction kept 2 bases outside the gene matches. The CDR3 bases are TGTGCCAGCAGCTTGATGACTAGCGGGGGCACAGATACGCAGTATTTT. It codes for CASSLMTSGGTDTQYF.

The chain links TRBV25-1 to TRBJ2-2; 7 bases line up with TRBD1. This CDR3 region has 15 residues. The trim removed 4 bases at V and 1 base at J, leaving 3 bases unmatched. Per the germline V gene, CDR1 is MGHDK and CDR2 is SYGVNS. CDR3 protein: CASSGHRGNTGELFF. The CDR3 DNA reads as TGTGCCAGCAGTGGGCACAGGGGGAACACCGGGGAGCTGTTTTTT.

This clone came up a few times. The genes are TRBV18 and TRBJ1-2; D gene uncertain. Germline V gene data show CDR1 as KGHSH and CDR2 as LQKENI. There are 13 residues in the CDR3. V was pared by 2 bases and J by 6 bases, with 10 bases between. Here the CDR3 reads CASSPRGNDGYTF. In DNA form, the CDR3 reads TGTGCCAGCTCACCAAGAGGGAACGATGGCTACACCTTC.

Here the CDR3 reads CAWNRGMQSIQYF. CDR3 nucleotide sequence: TGTGCCTGGAACCGGGGGATGCAAAGCATTCAGTACTTC. The J gene is TRBJ2-4, the V gene TRBV30, with D possibly TRBD2 on 6 matching bases. Germline CDR1 reads GTSNPN; CDR2 reads SVGIG (reference sequence). Trimming stripped 4 bases from V and 9 bases from J, with 16 bases between. CDR3 size: 13 residues.

This clone appeared a few times. One junction end disagrees with the germline gene, perhaps due to a read error. V gene TRBV30 combines with J gene TRBJ2-7, with 10 bases matching TRBD1. This CDR3 is 15 amino acids long. Germline V gene data show CDR1 as GTSNPN and CDR2 as SVGIG (reference sequence). The CDR3 DNA sequence: TGTGCCTGGAGCCCGGGACAGGGGTCCTCCCACGAGCAGTACTTC. It codes for CAWSPGQGSSHEQYF.

The gene calls are TRBV2 and TRBJ1-1, with a tentative D call TRBD1 (6 bases). CDR1 is SNHLY and CDR2 is FYNNEI in the germline V gene. Trimming stripped 7 bases from V and 0 bases from J, with 12 bases between. This CDR3 region has 14 residues. The CDR3 DNA reads TGTGCCAGCAAACAGGGACGGATGAACACTGAAGCTTTCTTT. Translation gives CASKQGRMNTEAFF. Full variable domain (remainder filled in from reference TRBV2 and TRBJ1-1): EPEVTQTPSHQVTQMGQEVILRCVPISNHLYFYWYRQILGQKVEFLVSFYNNEISEKSEIFDDQFSVERPDGSNFTLKIRSTKLEDSAMYFCASKQGRMNTEAFFGQGTRLTVV.

CDR3 DNA sequence: TGTGCCAGCAGCGTAGTGGTAGCGGGGAATCAAGAGACCCAGTACTTC. It encodes CASSVVVAGNQETQYF. The rearrangement links TRBV9 to TRBJ2-5, with TRBD2 identical over 8 bases. Germline lookup yields CDR1 SGDLS and CDR2 YYNGEE. V shed 0 bases, J shed 2 bases, and the junction held 6 bases outside the gene matches. The CDR3 length is 16 residues.

This chain links TRBV7-3 with TRBJ2-1; 9 positions match TRBD1. V shed 5 bases and J 5 bases; nucleotides not matched to a gene: 10. The CDR3 is 16 amino acids. Germline assignment: CDR1 SGHTA and CDR2 FQGTGA. Written as DNA, the CDR3 is TGTGCCAGCAGCCCGCGGGACAGGGATATAGACAATGAGCAGTTCTTC. It is translated as CASSPRDRDIDNEQFF.

This clone was seen just once. The V and J genes are TRBV19 and TRBJ2-1; the match to TRBD2 covers 11 bases. CDR1 is LNHDA, CDR2 SQIVND, per germline (reference sequence). J gave up 4 bases and V 3 bases, and 5 bases lay outside the gene matches. The CDR3 has 16 residues. CDR3 sequence reads: CASSIRIAGGYNEQFF. Here the CDR3 DNA reads TGTGCCAGTAGTATCCGGATAGCGGGGGGGTACAATGAGCAGTTCTTC.

The chain joins TRBV27 to TRBJ2-7; TRBD2 is a possible D gene (6 bases). The CDR3 extends over 13 amino acids. V shed 6 bases and J shed 7 bases, with 16 bases lying between them. Germline CDR1 MNHEY, CDR2 SMNVEV (reference sequence). This CDR3 is CASSWGVTLEQYF. CDR3 sequence (DNA): TGTGCCAGCAGCTGGGGGGTTACGTTGGAGCAGTACTTC.

The chain links TRBV30 to TRBJ1-1; 7 bases map to TRBD1. Germline CDR1 and CDR2: GTSNPN and SVGIG (reference sequence). CDR3 length: 12 residues. The CDR3: CARRQGGTEAFF. CDR3 sequence (DNA): TGTGCTCGTCGACAGGGAGGCACTGAAGCTTTCTTT.

Here the CDR3 reads CASSQEGGVDTQYF. The CDR3 DNA reads TGCGCCAGCAGCCAAGAAGGAGGGGTAGATACGCAGTATTTT. The rearrangement links TRBV4-1 to TRBJ2-3; D perhaps matches TRBD2 (6 bases). CDR1 and CDR2 from the germline V gene are MGHRA and YSYEKL. V was cut by 0 bases and J by 5 bases, with 9 bases left in between. This CDR3 is 14 amino acids long.

V usage is TRBV4-1 and J usage is TRBJ2-3; D is possibly TRBD2 (5 bases). V lost 1 base to trimming and J lost 2 bases, with 10 bases between them. The CDR3 totals 15 residues. Germline values: CDR1 MGHRA, CDR2 YSYEKL. CDR3 in DNA: TGCGCCAGCAGCCAAGTTCAGCGGCCCACAGATACGCAGTATTTT. Residues: CASSQVQRPTDTQYF.

The V and J genes are TRBV27 and TRBJ2-7; the D gene is possibly TRBD2 (7 bases). Looked up from germline, CDR1 is MNHEY and CDR2 is SMNVEV (reference sequence). This CDR3 is 14 amino acids long. V shed 2 bases and J shed 2 bases, with 10 bases lying between them. The CDR3 loop reads CASSLRGATYEQYF. The CDR3 nucleotides are TGTGCCAGCAGTTTACGGGGGGCTACCTACGAGCAGTACTTC.

The chain recombines TRBV30 with TRBJ1-5; 9 bases line up with TRBD1. CDR3 length equals 14 residues. The germline CDR1 and CDR2 sequences are GTSNPN and SVGIG (reference sequence). Unmatched junction bases numbered 2, after V lost 1 base and J lost 4 bases. CDR3 coding DNA: TGTGCCTGGAGTGGCGGGACAGGGAATCAGCCCCAGCATTTT. It yields the protein CAWSGGTGNQPQHF.

The chain is built from TRBV5-1 and TRBJ2-3, with D unclear. Germline CDR1 and CDR2: SGHRS and YFSETQ. Deletions cut 0 bases from V and 4 bases from J, with 12 bases between. This CDR3 region has 15 residues. This CDR3 reads CASSLVSYLSDTQYF. CDR3 nucleotides: TGCGCCAGCAGCTTGGTGTCGTACTTATCAGATACGCAGTATTTT.

The chain employs TRBV29-1 and TRBJ1-1; no reliable D call. CDR3 length: 11 residues. Germline assignment: CDR1 SQVTM and CDR2 ANQGSEA. Trimming took off 3 bases at V and 8 bases at J, with 10 bases between the two ends. The CDR3 bases are TGCAGCGTTGATGGCGGGAAAGAAGCTTTCTTT. Its protein is CSVDGGKEAFF. The full variable domain, its missing parts supplied by reference TRBV29-1 and TRBJ1-1, is SAVISQKPSRDICQRGTSLTIQCQVDSQVTMMFWYRQQPGQSLTLIATANQGSEATYESGFVIDKFPISRPNLTFSTLTVSNMSPEDSSIYLCSVDGGKEAFFGQGTRLTVV.

This sequence joins TRBV5-1 and TRBJ2-3, with TRBD1 identical over 10 bases. The germline V gene encodes CDR1 SGHRS and CDR2 YFSETQ. Trimming at V came to 3 bases and at J to 4 bases, leaving 2 bases not matched to a gene. This CDR3 has 14 amino acids. The CDR3 loop is CASSSTGGSDTQYF. The CDR3 DNA follows: TGCGCCAGCAGCTCGACAGGGGGCTCAGATACGCAGTATTTT.

The V gene is TRBV2, the J gene TRBJ1-2, with a weak D call TRBD1 (5 bases). The germline V gene has CDR1 SNHLY and CDR2 FYNNEI. Trimming cost V 6 bases and J 2 bases, with 16 bases left between them. The CDR3 sequence is 15 residues long. CDR3 in DNA: TGTGCCAGCAGCGCAGGGCCGCCCGGCAACTATGGCTACACCTTC. It translates to CASSAGPPGNYGYTF.

The chain employs TRBV6-4 and TRBJ1-1; TRBD1 matches 8 bases. The V gene end was trimmed by 0 bases and the J gene end by 5 bases; junction bases not matched to a gene: 2. CDR3 length: 14 residues. Germline V gives CDR1 MRHNA, CDR2 SNTAGT. CDR3 in DNA: TGTGCCAGCAGTGACTCCAACAGGGGGACTGAAGCTTTCTTT. Encoded protein: CASSDSNRGTEAFF.

J is TRBJ2-1 and V is TRBV6-5, with 12 bases aligning to TRBD1. Germline-derived CDR1 and CDR2 are MNHEY and SVGAGI. The CDR3 consists of 16 residues. J gave up 9 bases and V 4 bases, and 10 bases lay outside the gene matches. CDR3 in DNA: TGTGCCAGCAGTTCCGCGGGACAGGGGGCGTCCAGTGAGCAGTTCTTC. Encoded protein: CASSSAGQGASSEQFF.

Only one count was recorded for this clone. The V and J genes are TRBV6-5 and TRBJ2-3, with D possibly matching TRBD2 (7 bases). Germline V gives CDR1 MNHEY, CDR2 SVGAGI. V lost 1 base, J lost 4 bases, and 15 bases lay in between. CDR3 length equals 16 residues. The CDR3, as DNA: TGTGCCAGCAGTTACTGGTTAAGGGGGAGGGCAGATACGCAGTATTTT. As protein: CASSYWLRGRADTQYF.

The CDR3 DNA is TGTGCCAGCTCACAAGCGGGGGGGAGAAACACTGAAGCTTTCTTT. This sequence encodes CASSQAGGRNTEAFF. The chain combines TRBV18 with TRBJ1-1, with D possibly matching TRBD1 (5 bases). Germline V gene lookup returns CDR1 KGHSH and CDR2 LQKENI. This CDR3 is built from 15 residues. The V gene lost 4 bases and the J gene lost 2 bases, with 14 bases spanning the gap.

V gene TRBV27 combines with J gene TRBJ2-3; 9 bases agree with TRBD1. The CDR3 has 15 amino acids. Germline V gives CDR1 MNHEY, CDR2 SMNVEV (reference sequence). With V trimmed by 3 bases and J by 4 bases, 5 bases remained unmatched. For the CDR3, the DNA is TGTGCCAGCAGTTTGGACAGGGGTGTCGCAGATACGCAGTATTTT. Amino acid sequence: CASSLDRGVADTQYF.